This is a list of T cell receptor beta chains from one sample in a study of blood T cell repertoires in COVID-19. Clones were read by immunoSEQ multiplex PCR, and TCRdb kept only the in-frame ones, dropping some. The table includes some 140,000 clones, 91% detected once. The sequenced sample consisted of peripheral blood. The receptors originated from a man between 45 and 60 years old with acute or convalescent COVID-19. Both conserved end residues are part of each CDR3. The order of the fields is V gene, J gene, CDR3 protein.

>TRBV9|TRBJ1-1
CASSQGTEAFF
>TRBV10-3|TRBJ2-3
CATGTLTDTQYF
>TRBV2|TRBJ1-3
CASRQAGNTIYF
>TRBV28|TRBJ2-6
CAIGPGGSGANVLTF
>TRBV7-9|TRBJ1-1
CASGRTGGTEAFF
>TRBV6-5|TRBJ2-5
CATTGGSGQETQYF
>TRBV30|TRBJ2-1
CAWSVGAGGEQFF
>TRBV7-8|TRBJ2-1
CASSFVGASGLNEQFF
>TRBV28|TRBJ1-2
CASSLRGIYGYTF
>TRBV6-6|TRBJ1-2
CASSYPGYGYTF
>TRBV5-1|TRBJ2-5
CASSFNAGRQETQYF
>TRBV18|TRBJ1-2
CASSPPWDTSDGYTF
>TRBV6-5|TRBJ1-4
CASSLRGEKLFF
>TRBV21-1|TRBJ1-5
CASNMEVSRGPGNQPQHF